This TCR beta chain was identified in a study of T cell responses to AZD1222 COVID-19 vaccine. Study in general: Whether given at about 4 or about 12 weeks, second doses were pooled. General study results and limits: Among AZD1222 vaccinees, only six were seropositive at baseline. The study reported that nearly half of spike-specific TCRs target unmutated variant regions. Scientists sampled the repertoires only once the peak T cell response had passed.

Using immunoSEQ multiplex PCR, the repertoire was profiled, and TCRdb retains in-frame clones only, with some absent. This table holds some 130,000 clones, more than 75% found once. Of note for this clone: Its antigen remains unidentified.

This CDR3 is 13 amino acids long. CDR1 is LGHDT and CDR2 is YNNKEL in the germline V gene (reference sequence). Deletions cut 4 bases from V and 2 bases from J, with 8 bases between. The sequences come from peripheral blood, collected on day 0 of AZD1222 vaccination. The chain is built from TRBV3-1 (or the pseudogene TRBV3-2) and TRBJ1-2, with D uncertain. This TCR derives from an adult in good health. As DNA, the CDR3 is TGTGCCAGCAGCCCCCAAAGCAACTATGGCTACACCTTC. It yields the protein CASSPQSNYGYTF.